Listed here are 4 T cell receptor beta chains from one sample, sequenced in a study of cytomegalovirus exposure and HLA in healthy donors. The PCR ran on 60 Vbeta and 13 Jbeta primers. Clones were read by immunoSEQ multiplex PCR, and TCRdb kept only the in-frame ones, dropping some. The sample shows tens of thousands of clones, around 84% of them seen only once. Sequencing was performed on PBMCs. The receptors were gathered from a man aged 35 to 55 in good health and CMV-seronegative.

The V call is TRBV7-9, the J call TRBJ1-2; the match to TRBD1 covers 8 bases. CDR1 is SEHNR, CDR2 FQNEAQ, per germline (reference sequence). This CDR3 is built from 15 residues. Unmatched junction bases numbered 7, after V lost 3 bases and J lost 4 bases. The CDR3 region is CASSFRGTGPYGYTF. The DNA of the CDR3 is TGTGCCAGCAGCTTTAGGGGGACAGGACCCTATGGCTACACCTTC. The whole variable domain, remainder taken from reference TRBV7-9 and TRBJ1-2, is DTGVSQNPRHKITKRGQNVTFRCDPISEHNRLYWYRQTLGQGPEFLTYFQNEAQLEKSRLLSDRFSAERPKGSFSTLEIQRTEQGDSAMYLCASSFRGTGPYGYTFGSGTRLTVV.

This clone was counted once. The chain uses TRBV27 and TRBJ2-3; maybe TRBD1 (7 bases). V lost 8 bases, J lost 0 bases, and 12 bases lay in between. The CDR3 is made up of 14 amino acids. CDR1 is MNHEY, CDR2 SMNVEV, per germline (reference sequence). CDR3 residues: CASSQGTSTDTQYF. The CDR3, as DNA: TGTGCCAGCTCACAGGGGACTAGCACAGATACGCAGTATTTT.

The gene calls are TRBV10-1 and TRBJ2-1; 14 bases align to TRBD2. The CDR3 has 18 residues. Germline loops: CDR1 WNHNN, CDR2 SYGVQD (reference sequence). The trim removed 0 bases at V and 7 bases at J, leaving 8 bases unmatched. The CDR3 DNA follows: TGCGCCAGCAGTGAGTCGACACCCGGGACTAGCGGGAGTAATGAGCAGTTCTTC. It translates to CASSESTPGTSGSNEQFF.

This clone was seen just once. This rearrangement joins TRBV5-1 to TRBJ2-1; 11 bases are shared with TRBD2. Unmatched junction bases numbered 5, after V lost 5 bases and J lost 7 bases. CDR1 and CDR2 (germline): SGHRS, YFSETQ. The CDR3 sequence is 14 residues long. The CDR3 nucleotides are TGCGCCAGCAGGTTAGCGGGAGGGGGGAATGAGCAGTTCTTC. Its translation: CASRLAGGGNEQFF.